Below, 13 T cell receptor beta chains from the same sample are listed, as sequenced in a study of T-cell reconstitution after alpha-beta-depleted transplantation in children. Preparing the TCRbeta library involved the use of unique molecular identifiers. TCRdb ran MiXCR on the PCR reads and lists one entry per CDR3 protein. The data hold roughly 310,000 distinct CDR3 sequences, with around 25% observed a single time. The sequences come from PBMCs, mostly from graft donor cells, collected 180 days after TCRalphabeta/CD19-depleted stem cell transplant. All receptors derive from a male patient between 5 and 17 years old who had a stem cell transplant for acute lymphoblastic leukemia, so the T cells may come from the graft donor.

The chain recombines TRBV29-1 with TRBJ2-7, with D possibly being TRBD1 (6 bases). Trimming took off 4 bases at V and 2 bases at J, with 9 bases between the two ends. The CDR3 consists of 12 residues. Germline V CDR1 and CDR2: SQVTM, ANQGSEA. The CDR3 here is CSVVGQPYEQYF. DNA for the CDR3: TGCAGCGTTGTTGGACAGCCCTACGAGCAGTACTTC.

The rearrangement joins TRBV18 to TRBJ2-3, with 7 bases fitting TRBD2. This CDR3 comprises 14 residues. Trimming took 3 bases from V and 5 from J; bases not matched to a gene: 5. CDR1 KGHSH and CDR2 LQKENI come from the germline V gene. The CDR3 is CASSPMGGRDTQYF. In DNA, the CDR3 is TGTGCCAGCTCACCCATGGGAGGGCGAGATACGCAGTATTTT. The complete variable domain, with remaining parts taken from reference TRBV18 and TRBJ2-3, reads NAGVMQNPRHLVRRRGQEARLRCSPMKGHSHVYWYRQLPEEGLKFMVYLQKENIIDESGMPKERFSAEFPKEGPSILRIQQVVRGDSAAYFCASSPMGGRDTQYFGPGTRLTVL.

This clonotype was seen only a few times. The J gene is TRBJ1-2, the V gene TRBV30; D gene ambiguous. The CDR3 sequence is 14 residues long. V was shortened by 3 bases and J by 2 bases, with 13 bases between the two germline ends. Germline lookup yields CDR1 GTSNPN and CDR2 SVGIG (reference sequence). The CDR3 DNA sequence: TGTGCCTGGAGCCCCACGGCCGGGAACTATGGCTACACCTTC. The encoded protein is CAWSPTAGNYGYTF.

Only a few counts were recorded for this clonotype. V is TRBV4-1 and J is TRBJ2-2, with 8 positions matching TRBD1. This CDR3 comprises 17 residues. J was trimmed by 3 bases and V by 0 bases; bases with no gene match: 6. CDR1 MGHRA and CDR2 YSYEKL come from the germline V gene. The CDR3 is CASSQDQGAKHTGELFF. The CDR3 coding sequence is TGCGCCAGCAGCCAAGATCAGGGGGCGAAGCACACCGGGGAGCTGTTTTTT.

This clonotype showed up just a few times. V usage is TRBV5-5 and J usage is TRBJ2-1; 12 nucleotides match TRBD1. The CDR3 runs 15 residues. The germline CDR1 and CDR2 sequences are SGHKS and YYEKEE (reference sequence). The ends lost 4 bases at V and 8 bases at J; junction bases unmatched: 7. CDR3 sequence (DNA): TGTGCCAGCAGCGCTACGGGACAGGGGGCGTATGAGCAGTTCTTC. Its translation is CASSATGQGAYEQFF.

The table lists this clonotype with a count of one. J is TRBJ2-6 and V is TRBV5-5; D possibly corresponds to TRBD2 (6 bases). CDR3 length: 17 amino acids. CDR1 is SGHKS and CDR2 is YYEKEE in the germline V gene (reference sequence). With 4 bases removed from V and 3 bases from J, the gap between germline ends came to 17 bases. CDR3 nucleotide sequence: TGTGCCAGCAGCCCCCGACCCGGGAGTTTTGGGGCCAACGTCCTGACTTTC. Encoded protein: CASSPRPGSFGANVLTF.

This clonotype occurred many times. The chain couples TRBV12-3 or TRBV12-4 to TRBJ2-7, with a tentative D call TRBD2 (6 bases). V shed 3 bases and J shed 7 bases, with 13 bases lying between them. This CDR3 is 13 amino acids long. The CDR3 region is CASSLDGRGEQYF. In nucleotides, the CDR3 is TGTGCCAGCAGTTTGGACGGCCGGGGGGAGCAGTACTTC.

This clonotype has a handful of counts. This rearrangement joins TRBV5-1 to TRBJ2-7; a weak D match, TRBD2 (6 bases). The CDR3 loop spans 13 amino acids. In germline, CDR1 is SGHRS, CDR2 YFSETQ. V dropped 4 bases and J dropped 5 bases, with 13 bases sitting between them. CDR3 amino acids: CASSKDWGDEQYF. The DNA for the CDR3 is TGCGCCAGCAGCAAGGACTGGGGGGACGAGCAGTACTTC.

This clonotype turned up a few times. This chain joins TRBV5-6 and TRBJ2-7; the D gene is possibly TRBD1 (6 bases). The CDR3 totals 15 residues. V was pared by 4 bases and J by 0 bases, with 14 bases between. CDR1 is SGHDT, CDR2 YYEEEE, per germline. The chain's CDR3 is CASSTLTGPSYEQYF. In nucleotides, the CDR3 is TGTGCCAGCAGCACCCTGACAGGACCCTCCTACGAGCAGTACTTC.

This clonotype was seen repeatedly, ten times or more. The chain joins TRBV7-3 to TRBJ2-2; 7 bases map to TRBD2. Germline trimming cut 2 bases from V and 0 bases from J; bases unmatched to any gene: 0. Per germline, CDR1 SGHTA and CDR2 FQGTGA. This CDR3 spans 15 amino acids. The CDR3, as DNA: TGTGCCAGCAGCTTAGCGGGGGCGAACACCGGGGAGCTGTTTTTT. This encodes CASSLAGANTGELFF.

V gene TRBV21-1 combines with J gene TRBJ2-3; no DNA check was done on the table's D call, TRBD1. TRBV21-1 is an annotated pseudogene. This CDR3 has 15 amino acids. CDR3 bases: TGTGCCAGCAGCACCGGGACCCTCTCCACAGATACGCAGTATTTT. Its protein is CASSTGTLSTDTQYF.

This chain joins TRBV7-9 and TRBJ2-7; D possibly uses TRBD1 or TRBD2 (5 bases each). The CDR3 sequence is 16 residues long. V lost 4 bases and J lost 0, with 16 bases in between. CDR1 SEHNR and CDR2 FQNEAQ come from the germline V gene (reference sequence). The CDR3 region has the DNA TGTGCCAGCAGCTCCGGACCGGGACGGAGCTCCTACGAGCAGTACTTC. Protein sequence: CASSSGPGRSSYEQYF.

The V gene is TRBV7-3, the J gene TRBJ1-1, with D maybe TRBD1 (5 bases). Trimming removed 2 bases from V and 11 bases from J, with 15 bases in between. CDR1 is SGHTA and CDR2 is FQGTGA in the germline V gene. The CDR3 is 13 residues long. CDR3 bases: TGTGCCAGCAGCTTATCATCCAGGGCTAACGCTTTCTTT. Translating it yields CASSLSSRANAFF.